The present T cell receptor (beta chain) was sequenced within a study of identical twins. Study results and caveats: Memory repertoires lacked the insertion deficit that abundant cord blood beta clonotypes showed. Twins shared out-of-frame alpha sequences with excess low generation probability.

Points on this clonotype: Its specificity is not known.

The CDR3 sequence is 12 residues long. Germline CDR1 is LGHDT and CDR2 is YNNKEL (reference sequence). The V gene lost 0 bases and the J gene lost 10 bases, with 7 bases spanning the gap. TCRdb re-called the 5' RACE reads with MiXCR, one entry per CDR3 protein. Of about 530,000 distinct CDR3 sequences detected, 20% to 25% appear once; the ten largest clones hold approximately 0.48%. Each donor (without exception) was a healthy Caucasian. Another study also made use of these data, one on yellow fever vaccine responses in identical twins. From that report: Reportedly, the response of twins' T cells to the vaccine seemed partly convergent, partly personalized.

The sequenced sample was CD4+ T cells sorted from blood. J is TRBJ2-1 and V is TRBV3-1; no reliable D call. This sequence was found in a woman in her late teens or twenties in good health. The CDR3 DNA reads TGTGCCAGCAGCCAAGACTGGCGGGAGCAGTTCTTC. It translates to CASSQDWREQFF.